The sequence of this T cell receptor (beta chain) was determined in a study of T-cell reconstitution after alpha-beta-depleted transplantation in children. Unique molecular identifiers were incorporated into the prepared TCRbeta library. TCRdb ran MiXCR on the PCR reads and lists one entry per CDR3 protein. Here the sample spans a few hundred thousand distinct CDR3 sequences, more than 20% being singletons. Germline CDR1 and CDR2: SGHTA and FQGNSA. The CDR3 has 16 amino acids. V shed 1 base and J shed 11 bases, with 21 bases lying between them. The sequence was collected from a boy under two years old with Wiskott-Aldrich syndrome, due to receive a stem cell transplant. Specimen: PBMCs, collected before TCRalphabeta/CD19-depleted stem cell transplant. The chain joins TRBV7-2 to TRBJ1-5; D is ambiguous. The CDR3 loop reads CASSLEAGRPASAQHF. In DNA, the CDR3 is TGTGCCAGCAGCTTAGAAGCTGGCAGGCCCGCCTCGGCCCAGCATTTT.